The clone carrying this TCR beta chain occurred a few times. The data stem from a study of patients and donors after allogeneic stem cell transplantation. TCRdb itself ran the RT-PCR reads through MiXCR, one entry per CDR3 protein. The table shows 390,000 or so distinct CDR3 sequences, with under 20% occurring only once. This TCR was sampled from a human donor who was either an allogeneic HSCT recipient or a stem cell or donor lymphocyte infusion donor (not recorded which). It is not recorded whose cells these are; they may come from a transplant donor. The sequencing input was blood, either unsorted or a sorted T cell fraction (not recorded which).

DNA of the CDR3: TGTGCCAGCACAGGGCATGACGAGCAGTACTTC. It translates to CASTGHDEQYF. This rearrangement joins TRBV6-2 or TRBV6-3 to TRBJ2-7; D may be TRBD1 (5 bases). CDR3 length equals 11 residues. The V gene's germline CDR1 is MNHEY and CDR2 SVGEGT. V lost 7 bases and J 5 bases, leaving 9 bases between the germline ends.